This TCR beta chain was sequenced for a study of blood T cell repertoires in COVID-19. The wider study: Sites in the United States, Italy and Spain provided acute and convalescent COVID-19 samples. Sample material is recorded as cDNA or gDNA derived from T cells, B-cell-depleted T cells, or PBMCs.

The CDR3 extends over 14 amino acids. Germline CDR1 is KGHSH and CDR2 is LQKENI. Trimming left V 6 bases short and J 5 bases short, with 16 bases between. Authors' analysis steps: From reference gene primer amplification, estimates of nucleated cell counts were derived. Some clones are missing from TCRdb's copy, which holds only in-frame ones; the method was immunoSEQ multiplex PCR. The DNA gave D and trimming, while V, J and clone size come from that table. The sample holds roughly 280,000 clones, 86% seen once. The sample was peripheral blood. The chain uses TRBV18 and TRBJ1-2; D possibly corresponds to TRBD1 (6 bases). The origin of this receptor is a man between 18 and 29 years old with active or convalescent COVID-19. Here the CDR3 DNA reads TGTGCCAGCTCGAATGGAACAGGGAGATATGGCTACACCTTC. Translation gives CASSNGTGRYGYTF.